What follows is one T cell receptor beta chain and its context. Its antigen target is currently unknown. The record has no base qualities; no much larger clone is one base away. Libraries were made using the immunoSEQ multiplex PCR assay. The multiplex PCR relied on a mix of 60 forward primers for TCR Vbeta segments and 13 reverse primers for TCR Jbeta segments. Amplification of the CDR3 region of rearranged TCR beta genes was performed with a multiplex PCR assay on genomic DNA. On the Illumina HiSeq System, the amplified TCR beta libraries were sequenced as 87-base-pair reads. Turning to the authors' computational methods: A later analysis tallied some 79 million unique TCR beta chains across the 550 to 850 repertoires, and approximately 12 million of those chains were shared by two or more donors. Raw reads were error-corrected and collapsed into unique sequences with a nearest-neighbor algorithm that merged closely related sequences to remove PCR and sequencing errors. Alignment of CDR3 sequences to IMGT reference sequences was used to assign V, D and J gene segments. For a sequence to be retained, a match of at least six nucleotides was required to both a V gene segment and a J gene segment. Rearrangements were classified as productive when the CDR3 lacked stop codons and remained in frame with V and J, and all other rearrangements were classified as non-productive. CDR3 was defined by IMGT convention, running from the second conserved V-encoded cysteine to the conserved J-encoded phenylalanine. Sequences without an unambiguous match to a single V gene segment were excluded from the earlier analysis of about 600 of the donors. In an earlier analysis of around 590 of the donors, a V segment was called functional when productive rearrangements were above 56.7%, and segregating when the standard deviation between donors exceeded 5%. A statistical classification framework was built for diagnosing cytomegalovirus status from the catalog of TCR beta chain sequences. A later analysis assigned V and J genes by comparing TCR nucleotide sequences with IMGT/GENE-DB human TR gene sequences. Using the TCRdist pipeline, a later analysis assigned CDR3 sequences along with most-parsimonious VDJ recombination scenarios. In a later analysis, every TCR beta chain was defined by the combination of its CDR3 amino acid sequence and its V-gene family, and reads without a unique V-gene family were dropped. In a later analysis, approximately 590 highly shared, low-generation-probability nucleotide sequences were removed to address suspected cross-contamination and a sequencing artifact. For each public chain, a later analysis derived a clonal expansion index from normalized ranks of inferred template counts within each repertoire. In a later analysis, generation probabilities were computed with a VDJ recombination model fitted to out-of-frame rearrangements, and the resulting probabilities were checked against IGoR. In a later analysis, hypergeometric tests were used to score TCR-TCR, TCR-HLA and TCR-CMV co-occurrence, with a repertoire-size bias correction applied to TCR pairs. False discovery rates were estimated in a later analysis by permuting HLA or CMV assignments 20 times. In a later analysis, co-occurring TCRs were grouped with DBSCAN, and TCRdist sequence similarity was added when clustering was performed within HLA-allele-positive subsets. Repertoires with fewer than 30,000 or more than 120,000 public chains, plus five repertoires with anomalous nucleotide sharing, were excluded from co-occurrence clustering. TCRdb carries this immuneACCESS record with in-frame sequences only. Its versions omit some clonotypes, under half of them owing to an unresolved V gene in the studies checked, with the rest unexplained. That table gives V, J and clone size, and the DNA gave D and trimming. Across this sample there are some 120,000 clones, with roughly 75% seen only once. The ten largest account for more than 1% of the sample.

The cohort comprised around 690 healthy bone marrow donors. At the time of sampling, every cohort member was nominally healthy, though immune exposures that went unrecorded were likely present. The donor tested CMV seronegative and was one of the 352 seronegative cohort members. Each donor provided a peripheral blood sample, and peripheral blood mononuclear cells were used for TCR beta sequencing. The Qiagen DNeasy Blood Extraction Kit was used to extract genomic DNA from the blood cell samples. The data originate from a study of cytomegalovirus exposure and HLA in healthy donors (dated by TCRdb to 2016 to 2017). About the investigation overall: In an earlier analysis of some 550 of the donors, less than 350 Gb of sequence data and 120 million or so unique TCR beta sequences from 180 million or so T cells were reported. The later analysis used no new phenotypic data to find candidate immune exposures, relying instead on TCR beta sequences and their occurrence across donors. Across some 400 genotyped donors of the cohort, an average of roughly 250,000 unique TCR beta nucleotide sequences per donor were sequenced, and roughly 17% of those sequences were non-productive. A separate validation cohort of 100 to 150 different subjects was used in addition to the approximately 640-subject first cohort. To study patterns of TCR occurrence, a later analysis re-analyzed previously published TCR beta repertoires from under 750 donors and added high-resolution HLA genotyping. The genetic ancestry cluster associated with self-reported Caucasian donors included 81% of the roughly 400 genotyped donors. The study combined high-throughput TCR immunosequencing, statistical association of individual TCRs with disease status, and machine learning to predict cytomegalovirus infection status. Several DR-DQ haplotypes were handled as single units for association and clustering because linkage in the cohort was strong. An early release that covered 640 HLA-typed donors contained about 300 gigabases of sequencing data and around 80 million unique TCR sequences. The study aimed to test whether cataloging public T cell receptors could reveal signatures of past pathogen exposure. Every discovery cohort repertoire had been produced on one sequencing platform. The study profiled the T cell repertoires of approximately 700 subjects by immunosequencing and related them to cytomegalovirus serostatus. Typing coverage differed by locus: A, B, C, DRB1 and DQB1 were typed in roughly 620-630 donors, DQA1 in 500 to 550, DPA1 in around 610, and DPB1 in approximately 450. An earlier analysis of around 640 of the donors used high-throughput TCR beta sequencing to judge whether each TCR beta V gene segment behaved as functional or pseudogenic. Donor age, sex, ethnicity and CMV serostatus were compiled alongside the repertoire data. Genome-wide SNP genotypes for about 60% of the roughly 700 donors were used in a later genetic analysis, which treated that subset as a discovery cohort. HLA typing covered class I and class II loci at four-digit resolution.

Taken from the germline V gene (reference sequence), the CDR1 and CDR2 loops are LNHDA and SQIVND. The CDR3 numbers 12 residues from cysteine through phenylalanine. Only the CDR3 portion is preserved as DNA: 36 bases, with reading frame beginning at the first base. Germline trimming: 7 bases from V, 6 bases from J; junction bases outside gene matches: 2. Overall study outcomes, separate from this receptor: CMV serostatus was the only immune exposure information available for the cohort. In an earlier analysis of 587 of the donors, most TCR beta V segments appeared in productive rearrangements about 90% or about 30% of the time, broadly matching IMGT annotations. In vitro tests confirmed that a few of the cytomegalovirus-associated TCR beta chains recognize cytomegalovirus antigens. According to the authors, the approach could potentially be generalized to other disease states and immunological phenotypes. The cohort was sequenced for TCR beta chains only, and without alpha or paired-chain data the features that could be detected were limited. A further reported finding was that TCR beta sequences accurately predicted the HLA-A and HLA-B alleles for most subjects in the first cohort. In a later analysis, most CMV-associated TCR beta chains were found to appear HLA-restricted, with HLA associations seemingly driven largely by CMV exposure. The presence/absence analyses assumed that sequencing depth was roughly uniform across donors, and that assumption may not be true. According to a later analysis, TCR association rates differed among HLA loci, with DRB1 alleles showing the most associated TCRs and HLA-C alleles showing the fewest. According to a later genetic analysis, donors in an Asian-associated ancestry cluster had fewer N-insertions in productive TCRs than the approximately 630-donor mean. Because HLA typing was unavailable for some donors at each locus, only the typed subset was used in association tests. Several of the top co-occurrence clusters appeared to be linked to parvovirus B19, influenza, CMV and Epstein-Barr virus, according to a later analysis. In a later genetic analysis, a missense DCLRE1C variant was associated with V-gene and J-gene trimming of TCR beta chains, and the association was replicated in an independent cohort. A group of highly shared sequence variants was considered likely to be a technical artifact of the sequencing pipeline. Specific HLA alleles were associated with roughly 16,000 TCR beta sequences at a false discovery rate of 0.05 in a later analysis. A total of roughly 160 TCR beta chains were listed by the study as associated with cytomegalovirus. A later analysis found that HLA-associated TCR beta chains were more clonally expanded and had lower generation probabilities than equally common non-associated chains. Linkage disequilibrium might explain the correlated functional status among segregating V segments, but an unknown experimental factor could not be excluded. When HLA alleles, especially DR and DQ, strongly co-occurred, TCR associations were difficult to assign to individual alleles. Seventeen rarely observed V segments, including chromosome 9 orphons, were excluded from the earlier analysis of some 590 of the donors because counts were too low. In both the original and validation cohorts, the classifier was reported to diagnose cytomegalovirus status with high specificity and sensitivity. While some public TCRs were present in many individuals, most TCR sequences turned up only very rarely across donors. Some IMGT-functional V segments, including TRBV6-2 and TRBV6-3, could not be told apart with the 87-base-pair reads, so those segments were excluded.

The sequence was collected from a female donor in good health and CMV-seronegative. Recombination connected TRBV19 to TRBJ2-2, and TRBD1 matches 7 of the central bases. The sample was PBMCs. The sequenced DNA is TGTGCCAGTACGACAGGGTCCGGGGAGCTGTTTTTT. This translates into CASTTGSGELFF.